This TCR beta chain is drawn from a study of shared clonotypes between healthy human individuals. Overall study: There were three CD4 naive, three CD4 memory, two CD8 naive and one CD8 memory plates per donor. Study conclusions and caveats: Clonotypes that were shared across a handful of donors made up around 5% of naive CD4 clonotypes. Investigators collected only blood, and repertoires in tissues likely differ.

Original methodology: Quality scores were absent from the junction-only immunoSEQ sequences, so filtering differed. Only in-frame clones appear in the TCRdb table, and some are missing; sequencing was by immunoSEQ multiplex PCR. That table gives V, J and clone size, and the DNA gave D and trimming. This sample has over 2 million clones, with 92% found just once. The CDR3 is 17 residues long. The germline V gene has CDR1 SGHRS and CDR2 YFSETQ. J was trimmed by 2 bases and V by 0 bases; bases with no gene match: 4. Of note for this clone: Its antigen is still unknown.

The clonotype originates from a man between 18 and 35 years old in good health. Some clones in this sample may be carry-over from other donors' samples. This chain links TRBV5-1 with TRBJ2-2, with 10 bases identical to TRBD2. Sample: naive CD4+ T cells from PBMCs. Subset defined: CD45RA+ positively selected. CDR3 sequence: CASSLDTSGTNTGELFF. The CDR3 region has the DNA TGCGCCAGCAGCTTGGATACTAGCGGGACTAACACCGGGGAGCTGTTTTTT.